Presented here are 6 T cell receptor beta chains from one specimen sequenced in a study of beta chain features in type 1 diabetes. Since all of the isolated RNA was reverse transcribed, expressed TCRB transcripts were what got sequenced. Sequencing used immunoSEQ multiplex PCR; TCRdb keeps in-frame clones, though not all of them. In the table there are about 930,000 clones, about 17% of which are singletons. The sequenced material came from naive CD4+ T cells from blood. These receptors were taken from a woman between 18 and 30 years old in good health.

This clone showed up just a few times. This sequence joins TRBV27 and TRBJ1-5; TRBD1 matches 7 bases. CDR3 length: 16 amino acids. Trimming removed 0 bases from V and 3 bases from J; junction bases left unmatched: 5. Germline V gene sequence: CDR1 MNHEY, CDR2 SMNVEV (reference sequence). The CDR3 spells CASSLSVTGNNQPQHF. The CDR3, as DNA: TGTGCCAGCAGTTTATCCGTGACAGGGAACAATCAGCCCCAGCATTTT.

This clone was found a few times. The J gene is TRBJ2-7, the V gene TRBV6-5; D possibly corresponds to TRBD1 (7 bases). CDR1 is MNHEY and CDR2 is SVGAGI in the germline V gene. The V gene lost 2 bases and the J gene lost 4 bases, with 12 bases spanning the gap. The CDR3 contains 14 residues. For the CDR3, the DNA is TGTGCCAGCAGTTACAAGGCAGGGGGGTACGAGCAGTACTTC. Amino acid sequence: CASSYKAGGYEQYF.

In its sample, this clone was seen a few times. The chain uses TRBV18 and TRBJ1-1; D is possibly TRBD1 (5 bases). Germline V lookup: CDR1 KGHSH, CDR2 LQKENI. V was pared by 0 bases and J by 4 bases, with 15 bases between. CDR3 size: 16 residues. CDR3 region: CASSPPRGEAGTEAFF. CDR3 nucleotides: TGTGCCAGCTCACCACCAAGGGGAGAGGCTGGCACTGAAGCTTTCTTT.

Concerning this clone: Other DNA sequences in this specimen translate into the identical CDR3. The V and J genes are TRBV6-5 and TRBJ2-5, with TRBD1 matching over 10 bases. The ends lost 6 bases at V and 2 bases at J; junction bases unmatched: 6. Germline CDR1 and CDR2: MNHEY and SVGAGI. The CDR3 has 15 amino acids. CDR3 protein: CASRRQGAGQETQYF. The CDR3 DNA is TGTGCCAGCAGACGACAGGGGGCCGGTCAAGAGACCCAGTACTTC.

The gene calls are TRBV10-3 and TRBJ2-3, with 9 bases that match TRBD2. Germline V lookup: CDR1 ENHRY, CDR2 SYGVKD. The CDR3 consists of 17 residues. V shed 2 bases and J 4 bases; nucleotides not matched to a gene: 10. The CDR3 nucleotides are TGTGCCATCAGTGAGGATGCCGGGACTAGCTTCCCAGATACGCAGTATTTT. Translating it yields CAISEDAGTSFPDTQYF.

This clone was detected only a few times. The genes are TRBV7-9 and TRBJ2-7, with D perhaps being TRBD1 or TRBD2 (6 bases each). This CDR3 has 15 amino acids. V shed 5 bases and J shed 7 bases, with 21 bases lying between them. Germline V lookup: CDR1 SEHNR, CDR2 FQNEAQ (reference sequence). The CDR3 reads CASSRGGSGVLEQYF. The CDR3, as DNA: TGTGCCAGCAGCCGAGGGGGTAGCGGCGTTCTGGAGCAGTACTTC.